Listed below are T cell receptor beta chains from one sample, sequenced in a study of cytomegalovirus exposure and HLA in healthy donors. Using immunoSEQ multiplex PCR, the repertoire was profiled, and TCRdb retains in-frame clones only, with some absent. This sample has some 260,000 clones, with about 90% found just once. The sample taken for sequencing was PBMCs. These receptors all stem from a man aged 18-30 years in good health and CMV-seropositive. Each CDR3 is given with its conserved first and last residue.

j_call: TRBJ2-7
v_call: TRBV2
cdr3_aa: CASSVIAGGPYEQYF

j_call: TRBJ2-2
v_call: TRBV9
cdr3_aa: CASSVQGNQNTGELFF

j_call: TRBJ1-2
v_call: TRBV19
cdr3_aa: CASSIASRGRDSYGYTF

j_call: TRBJ1-5
v_call: TRBV28
cdr3_aa: CASSFTGVSQPQHF

j_call: TRBJ2-7
v_call: TRBV19
cdr3_aa: CASSISGFAYEQYF

j_call: TRBJ1-5
v_call: TRBV7-2
cdr3_aa: CASSRGTGQPQHF

j_call: TRBJ2-7
v_call: TRBV6-5
cdr3_aa: CASSPAAGKEQYF

j_call: TRBJ2-1
v_call: TRBV7-6
cdr3_aa: CASSSNGLINEQFF

j_call: TRBJ2-7
v_call: TRBV5-1
cdr3_aa: CASSLVVGTYEQYF

j_call: TRBJ2-1
v_call: TRBV25-1
cdr3_aa: CASSPPGEVNNEQFF

j_call: TRBJ2-1
v_call: TRBV20-1
cdr3_aa: CSASQANEQFF

j_call: TRBJ2-3
v_call: TRBV18
cdr3_aa: CASSPISGTLDTQYF

j_call: TRBJ1-3
v_call: TRBV28
cdr3_aa: CASSLWSGEAGNTIYF

j_call: TRBJ2-7
v_call: TRBV7-9
cdr3_aa: CASSLGTATYEQYF

j_call: TRBJ2-6
v_call: TRBV27
cdr3_aa: CASSPGTGGAGANVLTF

j_call: TRBJ2-7
v_call: TRBV18
cdr3_aa: CASSSGYGSSYEQYF

j_call: TRBJ2-1
v_call: TRBV27
cdr3_aa: CASSSAQGELGNEQFF

j_call: TRBJ2-7
v_call: TRBV19
cdr3_aa: CASSPGTGGSYEQYF

j_call: TRBJ1-1
v_call: TRBV7-8
cdr3_aa: CASSSSGRRRTEAFF

j_call: TRBJ2-1
v_call: TRBV5-1
cdr3_aa: CASGWGPPAGGLVEQFF

j_call: TRBJ2-1
v_call: TRBV27
cdr3_aa: CASSTSGASYNEQFF

j_call: TRBJ2-5
v_call: TRBV4-1
cdr3_aa: CASSQDTSDYQETQYF

j_call: TRBJ2-1
v_call: TRBV4-2
cdr3_aa: CASSQDHRESSYNEQFF

j_call: TRBJ2-1
v_call: TRBV5-4
cdr3_aa: CASSLVGEHNEQFF

j_call: TRBJ1-3
v_call: TRBV15
cdr3_aa: CATSRDRQGHGNTIYF

j_call: TRBJ1-3
v_call: TRBV27
cdr3_aa: CASSSRPGLSGNTIYF